These T cell receptor beta chains were read from a single sample in a study of cytomegalovirus exposure and HLA in healthy donors. Clones were read by immunoSEQ multiplex PCR, and TCRdb kept only the in-frame ones, dropping some. The sample includes some 150,000 clones, approximately 71% seen only once; the top ten take 4% to 6%. Sequenced material: PBMCs. Source of these receptors: a woman aged 45-65 years in good health and CMV-seronegative. Both conserved end residues are part of each CDR3. The D gene is left open where the match is weak. Clone size, where shown, is once, few, many, or a class for clones that have expanded.

cdr3_aa,cdr3_nt,j_call,v_call,clone_size,d_call
CASRFGGTTEAFF,TGTGCCAGTCGATTTGGAGGAACCACTGAAGCTTTCTTT,TRBJ1-1,TRBV19,NA,NA
CASSPLEVGAFF,TGTGCCAGCAGCCCCCTGGAGGTTGGAGCTTTCTTT,TRBJ1-1,TRBV9,NA,NA
CASSLATSGEQFF,TGTGCCAGCAGCTTAGCGACTAGCGGGGAGCAGTTCTTC,TRBJ2-1,TRBV7-9,NA,TRBD2
CASSLASSGGGQYF,TGTGCCAGCAGCTTAGCGAGTAGCGGGGGCGGCCAGTACTTC,TRBJ2-5,TRBV7-2,NA,TRBD2
CASSLGQGSEAFF,TGTGCCAGCAGCTTAGGACAGGGCTCTGAAGCTTTCTTT,TRBJ1-1,TRBV7-3,once,TRBD1
CAWSMGQWAFF,TGTGCCTGGAGCATGGGACAGTGGGCTTTCTTT,TRBJ1-1,TRBV30,NA,TRBD1
CASSTGQSNTGELFF,TGTGCCAGCAGCACAGGGCAATCTAACACCGGGGAGCTGTTTTTT,TRBJ2-2,TRBV7-9,NA,NA
CASNLDRGRAF,TGTGCCAGTAACCTCGACAGGGGAAGAGCCTTT,TRBJ1-6,TRBV2,NA,TRBD1
CASSLGQGETDTQYF,TGTGCCAGCAGCTTAGGACAGGGGGAGACAGATACGCAGTATTTT,TRBJ2-3,TRBV7-9,NA,TRBD1
CASSSGGGGTEAFF,TGTGCCAGCAGCTCGGGGGGAGGGGGCACTGAAGCTTTCTTT,TRBJ1-1,TRBV5-4,NA,NA
CASSSIRAGFTGEKLFF,TGTGCCAGTAGTTCCATCCGGGCCGGATTTACAGGGGAAAAACTGTTTTTT,TRBJ1-4,TRBV19,NA,NA
CASSSSGGRGETQYF,TGTGCCAGCAGTTCTAGCGGGGGGAGAGGAGAGACCCAGTACTTC,TRBJ2-5,TRBV28,NA,TRBD2
CASTLAANYGYTF,TGTGCCAGCACCCTGGCAGCTAACTATGGCTACACCTTC,TRBJ1-2,TRBV28,NA,NA
CASSREGGSNEKLFF,TGTGCCAGCAGCCGTGAAGGGGGATCTAATGAAAAACTGTTTTTT,TRBJ1-4,TRBV5-4,few,NA
CASSVEYGTGKVEAFF,TGTGCCAGCAGCGTAGAGTACGGGACAGGGAAGGTTGAAGCTTTCTTT,TRBJ1-1,TRBV9,NA,TRBD1
CASSQDNLAAGSYNEQFF,TGTGCCAGCAGCCAAGATAACTTGGCGGCGGGGTCCTACAATGAGCAGTTCTTC,TRBJ2-1,TRBV4-2,NA,NA
CAISRVQGASGYTF,TGTGCCATCAGCCGAGTACAGGGGGCAAGTGGCTACACCTTC,TRBJ1-2,TRBV10-3,NA,TRBD1
CASGGEAFF,TGTGCCAGCGGAGGTGAAGCTTTCTTT,TRBJ1-1,TRBV6-6,NA,NA
CASLPGTGGEQYF,TGTGCCAGCCTTCCCGGGACAGGGGGCGAGCAGTACTTC,TRBJ2-7,TRBV2,NA,TRBD1
CASSLAGDRYDEQYF,TGTGCCAGCAGCTTAGCAGGGGACAGGTATGACGAGCAGTACTTC,TRBJ2-7,TRBV11-3,NA,TRBD1
CASSGTSGETQYF,TGCGCCAGCAGCGGGACTAGCGGGGAGACCCAGTACTTC,TRBJ2-5,TRBV5-1,NA,TRBD2
CASGRGTTIYNEQFF,TGCGCCAGCGGGAGGGGGACCACTATCTACAATGAGCAGTTCTTC,TRBJ2-1,TRBV4-1,NA,NA
CASSLDQQETQYF,TGCGCCAGCAGCTTGGATCAGCAAGAGACCCAGTACTTC,TRBJ2-5,TRBV5-1,NA,NA
CAISESTEGLAGATACF,TGTGCCATCAGTGAGTCGACGGAGGGACTAGCGGGGGCAACGGCTTGCTTC,TRBJ2-7,TRBV10-3,few,TRBD2
CASSLLGQSNEQFF,TGCGCCAGCAGCTTGCTTGGACAGTCCAATGAGCAGTTCTTC,TRBJ2-1,TRBV5-1,NA,NA
CASSERGGRETQYF,TGTGCCAGCAGCGAGCGGGGGGGCCGAGAGACCCAGTACTTC,TRBJ2-5,TRBV6-1,NA,TRBD2
CASSHPGLGDNEQFF,TGTGCCAGCAGCCACCCGGGACTAGGAGACAATGAGCAGTTCTTC,TRBJ2-1,TRBV11-1,NA,TRBD2
CASSLGDRGRTDTQYF,TGCGCCAGCAGCTTGGGGGACAGGGGCCGCACAGATACGCAGTATTTT,TRBJ2-3,TRBV5-1,NA,TRBD1
CASSPGQNTGELFF,TGTGCCAGCAGCCCCGGACAGAACACCGGGGAGCTGTTTTTT,TRBJ2-2,TRBV9,NA,NA
CASSFEGGRTGELFF,TGTGCCAGCAGCTTTGAAGGGGGACGGACCGGGGAGCTGTTTTTT,TRBJ2-2,TRBV7-9,NA,NA
CASRGGLSTDTQYF,TGCGCCAGCAGGGGGGGGTTAAGCACAGATACGCAGTATTTT,TRBJ2-3,TRBV4-1,NA,TRBD2
CSAPGQGNEQYF,TGCAGTGCTCCGGGACAGGGGAACGAGCAGTACTTC,TRBJ2-7,TRBV29-1,NA,TRBD1
CASSFRQANYEQYF,TGTGCCAGCAGCTTTAGACAGGCGAACTACGAGCAGTACTTC,TRBJ2-7,TRBV13,NA,NA
CASRTGYPGELFF,TGTGCCAGCAGGACAGGGTACCCCGGGGAGCTGTTTTTT,TRBJ2-2,TRBV6-1,once,TRBD1
CASSVRTADNSPLHF,TGTGCCAGCAGTGTGAGGACAGCCGATAATTCACCCCTCCACTTT,TRBJ1-6,TRBV6-1,NA,NA
CSTNGGGADYNEQFF,TGCAGCACGAATGGGGGGGGCGCGGATTACAATGAGCAGTTCTTC,TRBJ2-1,TRBV29-1,NA,NA
CAWTGQLRDDEAFF,TGTGCCTGGACCGGACAGCTTCGCGACGATGAAGCTTTCTTT,TRBJ1-1,TRBV30,NA,NA
CASSLGSGGWPTIYF,TGCGCCAGCAGCCTTGGGTCAGGAGGGTGGCCCACCATATATTTT,TRBJ1-3,TRBV5-1,NA,NA
CASSHPNARKTEAFF,TGCGCCAGCAGCCATCCGAATGCCAGAAAGACTGAAGCTTTCTTT,TRBJ1-1,TRBV4-1,NA,NA
CASSQDHRELDWLGTDTQYF,TGCGCCAGCAGCCAAGATCACAGGGAGCTGGATTGGTTGGGCACAGATACGCAGTATTTT,TRBJ2-3,TRBV4-3,NA,NA
CASSADRNTEAFF,TGTGCCAGCTCAGCCGACAGGAACACTGAAGCTTTCTTT,TRBJ1-1,TRBV18,NA,NA
CASSPTGFEETQYF,TGTGCCAGCAGCCCCACAGGATTCGAAGAGACCCAGTACTTC,TRBJ2-5,TRBV11-1,NA,NA
CASSIDRLPSSGNTIYF,TGTGCCAGCAGCATTGACAGACTCCCAAGCTCTGGAAACACCATATATTTT,TRBJ1-3,TRBV5-4,NA,NA
CASRPGQTNTGELFF,TGCGCCAGCAGACCTGGACAGACGAACACCGGGGAGCTGTTTTTT,TRBJ2-2,TRBV5-1,NA,NA
CSVEGQGHNEQFF,TGCAGCGTTGAGGGACAGGGCCACAATGAGCAGTTCTTC,TRBJ2-1,TRBV29-1,NA,TRBD1
CASSFGGGDTQYF,TGTGCCAGCAGTTTCGGGGGGGGAGATACGCAGTATTTT,TRBJ2-3,TRBV27,NA,TRBD2
CASSPGDEQYF,TGCGCCAGCAGCCCAGGGGACGAGCAGTACTTC,TRBJ2-7,TRBV5-1,NA,NA
CASSQDSSGTSPTTQYF,TGCGCCAGCAGCCAAGATTCAAGTGGGACTTCTCCCACTACGCAGTATTTT,TRBJ2-3,TRBV4-3,once,NA
CASRLAGGPDEQFF,TGTGCCAGCAGACTGGCGGGGGGGCCGGATGAGCAGTTCTTC,TRBJ2-1,TRBV19,NA,TRBD2
CASSLEAEQFF,TGTGCCAGCAGCCTAGAGGCTGAGCAGTTCTTC,TRBJ2-1,TRBV5-6,NA,NA
CASSLAGSGGYTF,TGTGCCAGCAGCTTAGCTGGATCAGGGGGCTACACCTTC,TRBJ1-2,TRBV7-8,NA,NA
CASSYDRGRSNQPQHF,TGTGCCAGCAGTTACGACAGGGGAAGGAGCAATCAGCCCCAGCATTTT,TRBJ1-5,TRBV6-6,NA,TRBD1
CAWARGTGKEKLFF,TGTGCCTGGGCGAGGGGGACAGGGAAAGAAAAACTGTTTTTT,TRBJ1-4,TRBV30,NA,TRBD1
CASSQDRETYEQYF,TGCGCCAGCAGCCAAGATCGGGAGACCTACGAGCAGTACTTC,TRBJ2-7,TRBV4-1,NA,NA
CASRLRGQNYEQYF,TGTGCCAGCAGGTTGCGGGGACAGAACTACGAGCAGTACTTC,TRBJ2-7,TRBV28,NA,NA
CAWRGGSTDTQYF,TGTGCCTGGAGGGGGGGGAGCACAGATACGCAGTATTTT,TRBJ2-3,TRBV30,NA,TRBD2
CASSFQRGSGYTF,TGTGCCAGCAGCTTTCAACGTGGGAGCGGCTACACCTTC,TRBJ1-2,TRBV7-2,once,NA
CASIGRDTDTQYF,TGTGCCAGCATAGGGCGGGACACAGATACGCAGTATTTT,TRBJ2-3,TRBV2,few,NA
CASSVSDTNTDTQYF,TGTGCCAGCAGCGTATCAGATACTAACACAGATACGCAGTATTTT,TRBJ2-3,TRBV9,NA,NA
CASSVRLAGSYEQYF,TGTGCCAGCAGCGTTAGACTAGCTGGCTCCTACGAGCAGTACTTC,TRBJ2-7,TRBV28,NA,TRBD2